The 32 T cell receptor beta chains listed next were all sequenced from one sample in a study of Tregs in tolerant kidney transplant recipients. Method: immunoSEQ multiplex PCR; TCRdb's copy keeps in-frame clones and lacks some. The sample holds roughly 48,000 clones. Sequencing was performed on CD4+ T cells from blood, taken before the transplant. These receptors came from a human donor who received a combined kidney and bone marrow transplant.

About this clone: The sequence runs out 3 residues before the end of the CDR3; the remainder is reconstructed from the germline J gene. The chain couples TRBV19 to TRBJ1-2; 10 bases map to TRBD1. The CDR3 runs 16 residues. V shed 8 bases, J shed 4 bases, and the junction held 13 bases outside the gene matches. Germline CDR1 reads LNHDA; CDR2 reads SQIVND (reference sequence). CDR3 DNA (partial): TGTGCCAGTTCTCGACAGGGGGCAGGAAAGGGCTATGGC. It yields the protein CASSRQGAGKGYG. The whole CDR3 protein is CASSRQGAGKGYGYTF.

Points on this clone: The read ends 3 residues shy of where the CDR3 ends; the end is completed using the germline J gene. This chain connects TRBV2 to TRBJ1-2; D possibly corresponds to TRBD1 (5 bases). CDR1 and CDR2 from the germline V gene are SNHLY and FYNNEI. The CDR3 contains 15 residues. The germline V and J ends were trimmed by 3 bases and 3 bases, with 14 bases remaining between them. CDR3 protein: CASSDAGWGDYGYTF. The part of the CDR3 DNA that was read is TGTGCCAGCAGTGATGCGGGTTGGGGGGACTATGGC.

A word on this clone: The CDR3 end falls 3 residues outside the read, so it is completed with the germline J gene. This rearrangement joins TRBV18 to TRBJ2-7, with 8 bases aligning to TRBD1. This CDR3 contains 14 residues. Germline V CDR1 and CDR2: KGHSH, LQKENI. J was trimmed by 3 bases and V by 3 bases; bases with no gene match: 4. The CDR3 region is CASSPGTGNYEQYF. CDR3 DNA, as far as it was read: TGTGCCAGCTCACCGGGGACAGGTAACTACGAG.

The chain's CDR3 is CASSYRGPYEQYF. CDR3 DNA (partial): TGTGCCAGCAGTTACAGGGGACCCTACGAG. The chain employs TRBV2 and TRBJ2-7; TRBD1 matches at 7 bases. The sequenced fragment ends 3 residues before the CDR3 boundary, so the rest is inferred from the germline J gene. V lost 5 bases, J lost 2 bases, and 3 bases stayed unmatched. The germline V gene encodes CDR1 SNHLY and CDR2 FYNNEI. The CDR3 is 13 residues long. The full variable domain, with the rest looked up from reference TRBV2 and TRBJ2-7, is EPEVTQTPSHQVTQMGQEVILRCVPISNHLYFYWYRQILGQKVEFLVSFYNNEISEKSEIFDDQFSVERPDGSNFTLKIRSTKLEDSAMYFCASSYRGPYEQYFGPGTRLTVT.

Concerning this clone itself: The read comes to an end 3 residues before the CDR3 does, leaving the germline J gene to fill in the end. This chain joins TRBV23-1 and TRBJ2-2; a weak D match, TRBD1 (5 bases). TRBV23-1 is noted as an ORF with a role that remains uncertain. The CDR3 totals 17 residues. V lost 2 bases, J lost 2 bases, and 15 bases lay in between. This chain's CDR3 is CASSQEIAGHNTGELFF. The covered CDR3 bases are TGCGCCAGCAGTCAAGAGATAGCAGGGCACAACACCGGGGAG.

Regarding this clone: The read finishes 3 residues shy of the CDR3 end, and the germline J gene is used to complete it. The chain is built from TRBV7-9 and TRBJ1-1; D might be TRBD1 (5 bases). The length of the CDR3 is 13 residues. Trimming pared 4 bases from V and 3 bases from J, leaving 9 bases between. CDR1 SEHNR and CDR2 FQNEAQ come from the germline V gene (reference sequence). The part of the CDR3 DNA that was read is TGTGCCAGCAGCTCGGGGGTGGACACTGAA. Its translation: CASSSGVDTE. The entire CDR3 sequence reads CASSSGVDTEAFF.

Details on this clone: The read ends 3 residues before the CDR3 terminus; that terminus is restored from the germline J gene. J is TRBJ2-3 and V is TRBV19; 7 bases map to TRBD1. Looked up from germline, CDR1 is LNHDA and CDR2 is SQIVND (reference sequence). CDR3 length equals 16 residues. The junction had 14 bases not matched to a gene; V was cut back by 4 bases and J by 7 bases. This CDR3 reads CASSRQGRQSYNTQYF. The part of the CDR3 DNA that was read is TGTGCCAGTAGTAGACAGGGACGCCAATCCTATAATACG.

As concerns this clone: The read ends 3 residues shy of where the CDR3 ends; the end is completed using the germline J gene. V gene TRBV18 combines with J gene TRBJ1-1; 8 nucleotides align to TRBD1. The CDR3 totals 14 residues. V shed 2 bases and J 6 bases; nucleotides not matched to a gene: 5. Germline V CDR1 and CDR2: KGHSH, LQKENI. The CDR3 loop reads CASSPRQGWPEAFF. The DNA read from the CDR3 is TGTGCCAGCTCACCAAGACAGGGGTGGCCTGAA.

In the case of this clone: The CDR3 goes on 3 residues after the read ends, and that part is filled in from the germline J gene. The gene calls are TRBV19 and TRBJ2-1; 9 bases line up with TRBD1. Germline V lookup: CDR1 LNHDA, CDR2 SQIVND (reference sequence). The CDR3 spans 18 residues. With V trimmed by 0 bases and J by 1 base, 7 bases remained unmatched. The sequenced part of the CDR3 DNA is TGTGCCAGTAGTATAGATGCGGACAGGGGACTTTCCTACAATGAG. It translates to CASSIDADRGLSYNE. The CDR3 in full is CASSIDADRGLSYNEQFF.

Points on this clone: The read is 3 residues too short to cover the CDR3 end, so that end is filled in from the germline J gene. V usage is TRBV6-1 and J usage is TRBJ1-6; D may be TRBD1 (5 bases). The CDR3 extends over 12 amino acids. Per germline, CDR1 MNHNS and CDR2 SASEGT. The CDR3 loop reads CASSVTGLSLHF. The part of the CDR3 DNA that was read is TGTGCCAGCAGTGTAACGGGACTATCC.

Comments on this clone: The CDR3 extends 3 residues past the end of the read, so its final part is completed from the germline J gene. V gene TRBV7-6 combines with J gene TRBJ2-2, with a tentative D call TRBD2 (5 bases). Trimming pared 0 bases from V and 6 bases from J, leaving 5 bases between. This CDR3 contains 13 residues. Germline values: CDR1 SGHVS, CDR2 FNYEAQ. Partial CDR3 DNA: TGTGCCAGCAGCTTAGCGCGGGCCGGGGAG. This codes for CASSLARAGE. The CDR3, in full, reads CASSLARAGELFF.

Details on this clone: Read sequence stops 3 residues before the CDR3 end, and the germline J gene provides the missing end. This chain links TRBV2 with TRBJ1-2, with 8 bases aligning to TRBD1. The germline gives CDR1 SNHLY, CDR2 FYNNEI. The CDR3 totals 14 residues. After removal of 6 bases from V and 0 bases from J, the junction contained 3 bases not matched to a gene. This CDR3 reads CASRRDRTNYGYTF. The CDR3 DNA, read in part, is TGTGCCAGCAGAAGGGACAGGACTAACTATGGC. Looking up the rest from reference TRBV2 and TRBJ1-2 gives the full variable domain: EPEVTQTPSHQVTQMGQEVILRCVPISNHLYFYWYRQILGQKVEFLVSFYNNEISEKSEIFDDQFSVERPDGSNFTLKIRSTKLEDSAMYFCASRRDRTNYGYTFGSGTRLTVV.

Concerning this clone: The read finishes 3 residues shy of the CDR3 end, and the germline J gene is used to complete it. The chain couples TRBV5-1 to TRBJ2-7; 10 nucleotides match TRBD2. The CDR3 contains 16 residues. V lost 3 bases, J lost 3 bases, and 9 bases stayed unmatched. CDR1 SGHRS and CDR2 YFSETQ come from the germline V gene. The part of the CDR3 DNA that was read is TGCGCCAGCAGCTCCCAAGCGGGAGGGGCCTTCTACGAG. Amino acid sequence: CASSSQAGGAFYE. In full, the CDR3 is CASSSQAGGAFYEQYF.

For this clone: The read halts 3 residues ahead of the CDR3 end, with the missing end drawn from the germline J gene. The chain couples TRBV29-1 to TRBJ2-3; no definite D call. Germline CDR1 reads SQVTM; CDR2 reads ANQGSEA. The CDR3 covers 12 residues. V was shortened by 2 bases and J by 0 bases, with 3 bases between the two germline ends. Incomplete CDR3 DNA: TGCAGCGTTGAACTTAGCACAGATACG. Translation gives CSVELSTDT. The complete CDR3 protein is CSVELSTDTQYF.

CDR3 in amino acids: CASSQPRPGQGSTGELFF. The DNA read from the CDR3 is TGTGCCAGCAGCCAACCCCGTCCGGGACAGGGATCCACCGGGGAG. V and J are TRBV4-2 and TRBJ2-2; 9 bases line up with TRBD1. Read coverage stops 3 residues before the CDR3 terminus; the germline J gene supplies the remainder. This CDR3 is built from 18 residues. V was clipped by 2 bases and J by 4 bases; unmatched bases: 11. CDR1 is LGHNA and CDR2 is YNFKEQ in the germline V gene.

In the case of this clone: The sequence runs out 3 residues before the end of the CDR3; the remainder is reconstructed from the germline J gene. The chain employs TRBV19 and TRBJ2-5, with 13 bases matching TRBD2. J lost 4 bases, V lost 5 bases, and 7 bases had no gene match. CDR1 is LNHDA, CDR2 SQIVND, per germline (reference sequence). The CDR3 has 16 amino acids. Here the CDR3 reads CASSPTSGRATETQYF. The part of the CDR3 DNA that was read is TGTGCCAGTAGTCCTACTAGCGGGAGGGCTACAGAGACC.

Comments on this clone: The read gets to within 3 residues of the CDR3 end, and the germline J gene fills in the rest. The chain is built from TRBV6-2 or TRBV6-3 and TRBJ2-2, with 13 bases aligning to TRBD2. After removal of 7 bases from V and 5 bases from J, the junction contained 7 bases not matched to a gene. The CDR3 is 16 amino acids. Germline V gene sequence: CDR1 MNHEY, CDR2 SVGEGT. The CDR3 bases that were read are TGTGCCAGCAATTTACGGACTAGCGGGAGAACCGGGGAG. Amino acids: CASNLRTSGRTGE. The full CDR3 is CASNLRTSGRTGELFF.

Of note for this clone: The read ends 3 residues early relative to the CDR3; the germline J gene fills the gap. The J gene is TRBJ1-5, the V gene TRBV10-3, with TRBD1 matching over 9 bases. The trim removed 5 bases at V and 0 bases at J, leaving 2 bases unmatched. This CDR3 spans 15 amino acids. Per germline, CDR1 ENHRY and CDR2 SYGVKD. The CDR3 loop reads CAISRTGDSNQPQHF. The covered CDR3 bases are TGTGCCATCAGTCGGACAGGGGATAGCAATCAGCCC.

A remark on this clone: The missing CDR3 end, 3 residues past where the read stops, is filled in from the germline J gene. The chain is built from TRBV7-3 and TRBJ2-7, with 9 bases fitting TRBD2. Germline V gene sequence: CDR1 SGHTA, CDR2 FQGTGA. V lost 1 base, J lost 3 bases, and 16 bases stayed unmatched. The CDR3 is 19 amino acids. CDR3 bases read: TGTGCCAGCAGCTTAAGGGCTAGCGGGATAGGGACCGCAGGCTACGAG. Translation gives CASSLRASGIGTAGYE. The entire CDR3 protein reads CASSLRASGIGTAGYEQYF.

Notes on this clone: The sequenced fragment ends 3 residues before the CDR3 boundary, so the rest is inferred from the germline J gene. The chain has TRBV18 and TRBJ2-7, with a weak D call TRBD1 (6 bases). The CDR3 totals 13 residues. Trimming removed 4 bases at V and 4 bases at J, with 11 bases between. Germline-derived CDR1 and CDR2 are KGHSH and LQKENI. The CDR3 bases that were read are TGTGCCAGCTCACTTAAAGGGGGTTACGAG. Amino acid sequence: CASSLKGGYE. The entire CDR3 is CASSLKGGYEQYF.

A remark on this clone: The missing CDR3 end, 3 residues past where the read stops, is filled in from the germline J gene. The chain recombines TRBV19 with TRBJ2-4; TRBD1 might be the D (6 bases). Trimming removed 6 bases at V and 2 bases at J, with 11 bases between. Germline assignment: CDR1 LNHDA and CDR2 SQIVND (reference sequence). The CDR3 contains 14 residues. The CDR3 here is CASRTTGTKNIQYF. The sequenced CDR3 bases are TGTGCCAGTAGGACAACAGGGACCAAAAACATT.

The sequenced CDR3 bases are TGTGCCAGCAGCTTTAGGGGCACTGGC. It encodes CASSFRGTG. The whole CDR3 is CASSFRGTGYTF. The V call is TRBV5-5, the J call TRBJ1-2, with D perhaps TRBD1 (5 bases). The read stops 3 residues short of the end of the CDR3; the missing end is completed from the germline J gene. Trimming shortened V by 2 bases and J by 7 bases, and 9 bases separated the two germline ends. Germline V gene data show CDR1 as SGHKS and CDR2 as YYEKEE (reference sequence). This CDR3 contains 12 residues.

As for this clone: Read data end 3 residues before the CDR3 end; the end is taken from the germline J gene. The chain is built from TRBV20-1 and TRBJ2-1; 11 positions match TRBD1. CDR3 length: 15 amino acids. Germline lookup yields CDR1 DFQATT and CDR2 SNEGSKA (reference sequence). The ends lost 3 bases at V and 7 bases at J; junction bases unmatched: 8. CDR3 bases read: TGCAGTGCTAGCAGAGGGACAGGGGGGAGGAATGAG. Protein sequence: CSASRGTGGRNE. The whole CDR3 sequence is CSASRGTGGRNEQFF.

Details on this clone: The CDR3 is cut off 3 residues early in the read; its end comes from the germline J gene. This chain joins TRBV5-1 and TRBJ2-3; maybe TRBD1 (6 bases). Germline CDR1 and CDR2: SGHRS and YFSETQ. V was cut by 3 bases and J by 5 bases, with 10 bases left in between. This CDR3 is built from 13 residues. Incomplete CDR3 DNA: TGCGCCAGCAGCTCCCTACAGGGAGATACG. Encoded protein: CASSSLQGDT. The whole CDR3 protein is CASSSLQGDTQYF. The full variable domain, with the rest looked up from reference TRBV5-1 and TRBJ2-3, is KAGVTQTPRYLIKTRGQQVTLSCSPISGHRSVSWYQQTPGQGLQFLFEYFSETQRNKGNFPGRFSGRQFSNSRSEMNVSTLELGDSALYLCASSSLQGDTQYFGPGTRLTVL.

As to this clone: The read gets to within 3 residues of the CDR3 end, and the germline J gene fills in the rest. The V and J genes are TRBV18 and TRBJ2-7; possibly TRBD1 for D (6 bases). V was pared by 3 bases and J by 3 bases, with 18 bases between. The CDR3 spans 16 residues. The V gene's germline CDR1 is KGHSH and CDR2 LQKENI. CDR3 DNA, as far as it was read: TGTGCCAGCTCACCCCTCCGGACAGATTCGGGCTACGAG. Protein product: CASSPLRTDSGYE. The full-length CDR3 reads as CASSPLRTDSGYEQYF.

As concerns this clone: The sequenced fragment ends 3 residues before the CDR3 boundary, so the rest is inferred from the germline J gene. V gene TRBV7-3 combines with J gene TRBJ1-1, with D perhaps matching TRBD1 (5 bases). The V end lost 1 base, the J end lost 1 base, and 10 bases lay between the germline ends. CDR3 size: 15 residues. Germline lookup yields CDR1 SGHTA and CDR2 FQGTGA. The CDR3 sequence: CASSLIGGKNTEAFF. CDR3 bases read: TGTGCCAGCAGCTTAATCGGGGGTAAGAACACTGAA.

A remark on this clone: The CDR3 end lies 3 residues beyond the end of the read and is filled in from the germline J gene. This chain links TRBV5-1 with TRBJ1-1; a possible D gene is TRBD1 (5 bases). The CDR3 consists of 16 residues. Germline loops: CDR1 SGHRS, CDR2 YFSETQ. The ends were cut back, 1 base at V and 0 bases at J, with 13 bases in the middle. This CDR3 reads CASSLNPSGVNTEAFF. The part of the CDR3 DNA that was read is TGCGCCAGCAGCTTGAATCCGTCGGGGGTGAACACTGAA.

Notes on this clone: With the read ending 3 residues before the CDR3 end, the germline J gene is used to fill in that end. The V and J genes are TRBV30 and TRBJ1-5; D call uncertain. The CDR3 is 14 amino acids. In germline, CDR1 is GTSNPN, CDR2 SVGIG (reference sequence). Trimming removed 3 bases from V and 0 bases from J, with 9 bases in between. CDR3 DNA, as far as it was read: TGTGCCTGGAGGGCCCGTAATAGCAATCAGCCC. Protein product: CAWRARNSNQP. The entire CDR3 reads CAWRARNSNQPQHF.

Of note for this clone: Coverage ceases 3 residues before the CDR3 finishes, and the germline J gene fills in the end. This chain links TRBV18 with TRBJ2-1; 13 positions match TRBD2. V trimming: 4 bases; J trimming: 8 bases; junction bases outside the gene matches: 2. The CDR3 extends over 14 amino acids. Germline lookup yields CDR1 KGHSH and CDR2 LQKENI. The CDR3 sequence: CASSRTSGSDEQFF. The CDR3 bases that were read are TGTGCCAGCTCACGGACTAGCGGGAGCGATGAG.

To note about this clone: The read ends 3 residues early relative to the CDR3; the germline J gene fills the gap. This rearrangement joins TRBV18 to TRBJ2-3, with TRBD2 matching 9 bases. CDR1 and CDR2 (germline): KGHSH, LQKENI. The CDR3 spans 15 residues. With 0 bases clipped from V and 6 bases from J, the junction kept 4 bases outside the gene matches. The CDR3 DNA, read in part, is TGTGCCAGCTCACCACCCCTAGCGGGGACCGATACG. It yields the protein CASSPPLAGTDT. The whole CDR3 reads CASSPPLAGTDTQYF.

To note about this clone: The read is 3 residues too short to cover the CDR3 end, so that end is filled in from the germline J gene. J is TRBJ2-1 and V is TRBV20-1; 10 nucleotides line up with TRBD1. The junction had 8 bases not matched to a gene; V was cut back by 6 bases and J by 9 bases. Germline V gives CDR1 DFQATT, CDR2 SNEGSKA (reference sequence). The CDR3 is made up of 13 amino acids. Partial CDR3 DNA: TGCAGTGCACCTGGGGGGACAGGGGTTGAG. Translation gives CSAPGGTGVE. The entire CDR3 sequence reads CSAPGGTGVEQFF.

For this clone: The read comes to an end 3 residues before the CDR3 does, leaving the germline J gene to fill in the end. The chain recombines TRBV18 with TRBJ1-2, with unresolved D. CDR1 KGHSH and CDR2 LQKENI come from the germline V gene. This CDR3 region has 14 residues. The part of the CDR3 DNA that was read is TGTGCCAGCTCACCACCGAACGGGCCGGGGGGC. This sequence encodes CASSPPNGPGG. The entire CDR3 protein reads CASSPPNGPGGYTF.